These 17 T cell receptor beta chains originate from one sample sequenced in a study of PD-1 blockade in mismatch repair-deficient tumors. The method was immunoSEQ multiplex PCR; TCRdb's version includes in-frame clones alone and lacks a portion of them. In the table there are tens of thousands of clones, roughly 88% of which are singletons. The material sequenced was peripheral blood, taken 52 weeks after starting pembrolizumab. These receptors came from an adult with mismatch repair-deficient cancer.

This sequence joins TRBV5-4 and TRBJ1-1; 10 bases are a match to TRBD1. Looked up from germline, CDR1 is SGHNT and CDR2 is YYREEE (reference sequence). V was clipped by 5 bases and J by 0 bases; unmatched bases: 1. The CDR3 is 14 residues long. CDR3 in amino acids: CASSDRGLNTEAFF. The DNA for the CDR3 is TGTGCCAGCAGTGACAGGGGGCTGAACACTGAAGCTTTCTTT.

The CDR3 reads CAWTGLEQFF. The CDR3 region has the DNA TGTGCCTGGACAGGGCTTGAGCAGTTCTTC. V usage is TRBV30 and J usage is TRBJ2-1; maybe TRBD1 (5 bases). The CDR3 has 10 residues. With 4 bases removed from V and 9 bases from J, the gap between germline ends came to 7 bases. In germline, CDR1 is GTSNPN, CDR2 SVGIG (reference sequence).

This sequence joins TRBV11-3 and TRBJ1-1; maybe TRBD1 (5 bases). Germline V gene lookup returns CDR1 SGHNT and CDR2 YENEEA. Trimming took 0 bases from V and 2 from J, leaving 10 bases between them. The CDR3 consists of 15 residues. CDR3 in amino acids: CASSLDPGPNTEAFF. CDR3 nucleotides: TGTGCCAGCAGCTTAGATCCGGGACCAAACACTGAAGCTTTCTTT.

J is TRBJ2-1 and V is TRBV6-6; possible D gene TRBD1, 5 bases. This CDR3 is 14 amino acids long. Germline values: CDR1 MNHNY, CDR2 SVGAGI (reference sequence). V lost 4 bases and J 9 bases, leaving 16 bases between the germline ends. The CDR3 bases are TGTGCCAGCAGTTTGGACATACGGCCTATTGAGCAGTTCTTC. Protein: CASSLDIRPIEQFF.

The CDR3, as DNA: TGTGCCAGCAGCTTCGAAGCGGCCAGAGGGTACGAGCAGTACTTC. Protein: CASSFEAARGYEQYF. The chain recombines TRBV5-8 with TRBJ2-7, with D tentatively TRBD2 (5 bases). Germline V gene sequence: CDR1 SGHTS, CDR2 YDEGEE. V lost 2 bases to trimming and J lost 4 bases, with 16 bases between them. This CDR3 is built from 15 residues.

This chain connects TRBV7-9 to TRBJ2-7, with D hard to call. The length of the CDR3 is 14 residues. V lost 1 base to trimming and J lost 2 bases, with 9 bases between them. From germline, CDR1 is SEHNR and CDR2 FQNEAQ (reference sequence). CDR3 bases: TGTGCCAGCAGCTTAGGGGCGGCTACCTACGAGCAGTACTTC. Its translation is CASSLGAATYEQYF.

J is TRBJ2-7 and V is TRBV4-3; 9 positions match TRBD2. Per the germline V gene, CDR1 is LGHNA and CDR2 is YSLEER. The CDR3 runs 15 residues. J was trimmed by 3 bases and V by 0 bases; bases with no gene match: 3. CDR3 residues: CASSQDLAGDYEQYF. As DNA, the CDR3 is TGCGCCAGCAGCCAAGATTTAGCGGGAGACTACGAGCAGTACTTC.

There are a few counts of this clone. V usage is TRBV19 and J usage is TRBJ2-7; 11 bases fit TRBD1. Germline V CDR1 and CDR2: LNHDA, SQIVND (reference sequence). CDR3 length equals 15 residues. After removal of 2 bases from V and 4 bases from J, the junction contained 4 bases not matched to a gene. This CDR3 is CASSIPGQGVYEQYF. The DNA of the CDR3 is TGTGCCAGTAGTATACCGGGACAGGGGGTATACGAGCAGTACTTC.

This clone was counted once. This chain uses TRBV15 with TRBJ2-1, with D possibly being TRBD2 (5 bases). Trimming removed 0 bases at V and 5 bases at J, with 14 bases between. CDR3 size: 16 residues. Germline lookup yields CDR1 LNHNV and CDR2 YYDKDF (reference sequence). In nucleotides, the CDR3 is TGTGCCACCAGCAGAGACGGGGAGTTAAAGGACAATGAGCAGTTCTTC. Protein sequence: CATSRDGELKDNEQFF.

This sequence joins TRBV10-3 and TRBJ2-1, with D tentatively TRBD2 (5 bases). Between the trimmed V and J ends, which lost 2 bases and 8 bases, there was a span of 13 bases. CDR3 length equals 14 residues. Per the germline V gene, CDR1 is ENHRY and CDR2 is SYGVKD. CDR3 sequence: CAISEGAAIDEQFF. For the CDR3, the DNA is TGTGCCATCAGTGAGGGAGCGGCCATCGATGAGCAGTTCTTC.

The J gene is TRBJ2-7, the V gene TRBV11-2; 9 nucleotides agree with TRBD2. V dropped 2 bases and J dropped 2; count of bases not matched to a gene: 7. CDR1 and CDR2 (germline): SGHAT, FQNNGV. The CDR3 is made up of 16 amino acids. CDR3 residues: CASSLRRASGTYEQYF. The DNA for the CDR3 is TGTGCCAGCAGCTTAAGGAGGGCTAGCGGGACCTACGAGCAGTACTTC.

The chain employs TRBV6-5 and TRBJ1-2, with D perhaps matching TRBD1 (5 bases). The germline gives CDR1 MNHEY, CDR2 SVGAGI. CDR3 length equals 13 residues. Trimming left V 2 bases short and J 2 bases short, with 6 bases between. Here the CDR3 DNA reads TGTGCCAGCAGTTACCGACAGAACTATGGCTACACCTTC. Amino acid sequence: CASSYRQNYGYTF.

CDR3 residues: CASTFRGNEKLFF. As DNA, the CDR3 is TGTGCCAGCACCTTCCGAGGCAATGAAAAACTGTTTTTT. The V and J genes are TRBV5-6 and TRBJ1-4; D gene unclear. Trimming removed 6 bases from V and 5 bases from J, with 11 bases in between. Germline V gene lookup returns CDR1 SGHDT and CDR2 YYEEEE. This CDR3 is built from 13 residues.

This chain connects TRBV25-1 to TRBJ1-2, with a tentative D call TRBD1 (5 bases). The CDR3 is made up of 14 amino acids. Per germline, CDR1 MGHDK and CDR2 SYGVNS. Trimming shortened V by 0 bases and J by 7 bases, and 12 bases separated the two germline ends. The CDR3: CASSEYLGGVGYTF. CDR3 bases: TGTGCCAGCAGTGAATATTTGGGGGGAGTTGGCTACACCTTC.

This clone was picked up one time. The CDR3 here is CASSYHGENQPQHF. In DNA form, the CDR3 reads TGTGCCAGCAGTTACCATGGGGAAAACCAGCCCCAGCATTTT. This chain connects TRBV6-6 to TRBJ1-5; D remains unclear. V was clipped by 2 bases and J by 7 bases, with 12 bases between them. This CDR3 has 14 residues. CDR1 and CDR2 (germline): MNHNY, SVGAGI (reference sequence).

V and J are TRBV30 and TRBJ2-2; D perhaps matches TRBD2 (7 bases). The length of the CDR3 is 14 residues. V gave up 1 base and J gave up 7 bases, with 13 bases separating them. Germline loops: CDR1 GTSNPN, CDR2 SVGIG (reference sequence). The CDR3 DNA reads TGTGCCTGGAGTGGACGGGGGGCTGGCGGGGAGCTGTTTTTT. It translates to CAWSGRGAGGELFF.

The gene calls are TRBV28 and TRBJ2-7; TRBD1 aligns across 7 bases. This CDR3 spans 17 amino acids. Trimming at V came to 9 bases and at J to 4 bases, leaving 21 bases not matched to a gene. CDR1 and CDR2 (germline): MDHEN, SYDVKM. CDR3 nucleotide sequence: TGTGCCAGATATCACTTTACCCCCCGCCGGGACAGATACGAGCAGTACTTC. Protein product: CARYHFTPRRDRYEQYF. The variable domain in full, with the rest retrieved from reference TRBV28 and TRBJ2-7, is DVKVTQSSRYLVKRTGEKVFLECVQDMDHENMFWYRQDPGLGLRLIYFSYDVKMKEKGDIPEGYSVSREKKERFSLILESASTNQTSMYLCARYHFTPRRDRYEQYFGPGTRLTVT.